The T cell receptor beta chain described here comes from a study of T cells in Graves' hyperthyroidism and ophthalmopathy. Germline values: CDR1 SGHDN, CDR2 FVKESK. Deletions cut 4 bases from V and 6 bases from J, with 16 bases between. CDR3 length: 15 amino acids. Researchers amplified the TCR beta CDR3 regions from RNA transcripts. The HTBI set primed first-round TCR CDR3 RT-PCR. TCRdb independently ran MiXCR on the multiplex PCR reads; one entry per CDR3 protein. The sample has about 290,000 distinct CDR3 sequences, 15% to 20% seen once. If no ophthalmopathy progression occurred within 18 months, Graves' hyperthyroidism was stable. This clonotype was recorded many times.

This chain uses TRBV14 with TRBJ2-1; possibly TRBD1 or TRBD2 for D (7 bases each). The sequencing sample was made of blood. This clonotype originated in a man aged 25 to 40 with Graves' hyperthyroidism. DNA of the CDR3: TGTGCCAGCAGCCCCCAGGGGGAGGGGCGCAATGAGCAGTTCTTC. It translates to CASSPQGEGRNEQFF.